A selection of T cell receptor beta chains follows, all from one sample in a study of blood T cells in healthy people across ages. TCRdb redid the calling of the 5' RACE reads with MiXCR, one entry per CDR3 protein. The sample lists 750,000 to 1,000,000 distinct CDR3 sequences; about 29% were seen once. These sequences were also reported in another study, on T cells of mothers and their children.

Sequencing used blood. These receptors were collected from a woman aged 35 to 49 in good health. The CDR3 runs from the conserved cysteine through the conserved F or W. Each record gives: D gene, V gene, J gene, clone size, CDR3 protein, CDR3 DNA. A D gene is named only where the DNA matches it firmly. Clone size is not always given. Where it is, it says once, few, many or a class for expanded clones.

.	TRBV4-1	TRBJ1-5	.	CASSQGEGGNQPQHF	TGCGCCAGCAGCCAAGGGGAAGGGGGCAATCAGCCCCAGCATTTT
TRBD1	TRBV3-1	TRBJ1-2	.	CASSQTGEGGYTF	TGTGCCAGCAGCCAAACAGGGGAAGGAGGCTACACCTTC
.	TRBV20-1	TRBJ2-3	.	CSARARIQYTQYF	TGCAGTGCTAGAGCCAGGATTCAATATACGCAGTATTTT
.	TRBV4-1	TRBJ2-5	.	CASSQFGTQETQYF	TGCGCCAGCAGCCAATTCGGGACCCAAGAGACCCAGTACTTC
TRBD1	TRBV6-5	TRBJ2-7	.	CASSLRTGAYEQYF	TGTGCCAGCAGCCTCAGGACAGGGGCCTACGAGCAGTACTTC
TRBD1	TRBV7-2	TRBJ1-6	many	CASRGTGDNSPLHF	TGTGCCAGCAGGGGTACAGGGGATAATTCACCCCTCCACTTT
.	TRBV9	TRBJ2-3	many	CASSVIPAVTDTQYF	TGTGCCAGCAGCGTAATACCGGCGGTCACAGATACGCAGTATTTT
.	TRBV5-8	TRBJ1-1	.	CASSLWRGGSTEAFF	TGTGCCAGCAGCTTGTGGAGAGGGGGAAGCACTGAAGCTTTCTTT
TRBD1	TRBV29-1	TRBJ2-7	.	CSVAGRDSNEQYF	TGCAGCGTTGCAGGCAGGGACAGCAACGAGCAGTACTTC
TRBD2	TRBV7-2	TRBJ2-6	few	CASSLRLAGSSGANVLTF	TGTGCCAGCAGCTTACGACTAGCGGGGAGCTCTGGGGCCAACGTCCTGACTTTC
.	TRBV7-9	TRBJ2-7	many	CASRADGTGEQYF	TGTGCCAGCAGAGCTGACGGAACAGGCGAGCAGTACTTC
TRBD1	TRBV12-3/TRBV12-4	TRBJ1-1	.	CASNKRQGKGTEAFF	TGTGCCAGCAATAAACGACAGGGGAAAGGCACTGAAGCTTTCTTT
.	TRBV20-1	TRBJ1-4	few	CSASPGGATNEKLFF	TGCAGTGCTAGTCCGGGTGGGGCAACTAATGAAAAACTGTTTTTT
.	TRBV7-2	TRBJ1-6	few	CASSLSGRNSPLHF	TGTGCCAGCAGCTTATCGGGGCGTAATTCACCCCTCCACTTT
.	TRBV14	TRBJ2-2	.	CASSRLAFGTGELFF	TGTGCCAGCAGCCGGCTAGCGTTTGGCACCGGGGAGCTGTTTTTT
TRBD2	TRBV13	TRBJ2-1	once	CASSSSGGAAYNGQFF	TGTGCCAGCAGTTCCTCGGGGGGGGCTGCCTACAATGGGCAGTTCTTC
TRBD2	TRBV7-9	TRBJ2-3	many	CASSSLAGGRDTQYF	TGTGCCAGCAGCTCCTTAGCGGGGGGGAGAGATACGCAGTATTTT
.	TRBV7-2	TRBJ2-6	many	CASSLETVGFGANVLTF	TGTGCCAGCAGCTTAGAGACAGTTGGCTTTGGGGCCAACGTCCTGACTTTC
TRBD2	TRBV20-1	TRBJ2-5	.	CSVSGGQETQYF	TGCAGTGTTAGCGGGGGGCAAGAGACCCAGTACTTC
.	TRBV5-5	TRBJ2-2	once	CASKTVWAGELFF	TGTGCCAGCAAAACGGTTTGGGCCGGGGAGCTGTTTTTT
.	TRBV6-6	TRBJ2-1	many	CASAQVNEQFF	TGTGCCAGCGCACAGGTGAATGAGCAGTTCTTC
.	TRBV6-6	TRBJ1-5	.	CASSYSGDSNQPQHF	TGTGCCAGCAGTTACTCGGGGGATAGCAATCAGCCCCAGCATTTT
.	TRBV7-2	TRBJ1-4	many	CASSTTGQFNEKLFF	TGTGCCAGCAGCACAACCGGACAGTTTAATGAAAAACTGTTTTTT
.	TRBV18	TRBJ2-7	.	CASSAVDDSHEQYF	TGTGCCAGCTCAGCCGTAGATGACAGCCACGAGCAGTACTTC
TRBD1	TRBV7-2	TRBJ2-7	.	CASSTGTVQGEQYF	TGTGCCAGCAGCACCGGGACAGTGCAGGGCGAGCAGTACTTC
TRBD1	TRBV7-7	TRBJ2-5	many	CASSLGQGLQETQYF	TGTGCCAGCAGCTTGGGACAGGGCCTCCAAGAGACCCAGTACTTC
TRBD2	TRBV28	TRBJ2-3	few	CASSSPTASGGTDTQYF	TGTGCCAGCAGTTCGCCCACGGCTAGCGGTGGCACAGATACGCAGTATTTT
.	TRBV5-8	TRBJ1-5	.	CASSGAALPNQPQHF	TGTGCCAGCAGCGGGGCGGCCTTACCCAATCAGCCCCAGCATTTT
TRBD1	TRBV6-1	TRBJ1-5	.	CASRASRDRINQPQHF	TGTGCCAGCAGAGCCTCCAGGGACAGGATCAATCAGCCCCAGCATTTT
TRBD1	TRBV12-3/TRBV12-4	TRBJ2-7	few	CASSYAGTETYEQYF	TGTGCCAGCAGTTACGCCGGGACAGAGACCTACGAGCAGTACTTC
.	TRBV30	TRBJ2-5	.	CAWSVRNNRETQYF	TGTGCCTGGAGTGTCAGGAACAATCGAGAGACCCAGTACTTC
TRBD2	TRBV4-2	TRBJ2-1	.	CASSQDWVCGGLNEQFF	TGTGCCAGCAGCCAAGATTGGGTTTGCGGGGGGCTGAATGAGCAGTTCTTC
.	TRBV12-3/TRBV12-4	TRBJ1-1	few	CASSPRGWGTEAFF	TGTGCCAGCAGCCCCAGGGGATGGGGCACTGAAGCTTTCTTT
.	TRBV6-1	TRBJ2-4	.	CASSEQGKSENIQYF	TGTGCCAGCAGTGAGCAGGGAAAATCCGAAAACATTCAGTACTTC
.	TRBV12-3/TRBV12-4	TRBJ2-5	.	CASSQGQGLWETQYF	TGTGCCAGCAGTCAGGGTCAGGGGTTGTGGGAGACCCAGTACTTC
.	TRBV7-2	TRBJ1-1	many	CASSPTQNTEAFF	TGTGCCAGCAGCCCCACACAGAACACTGAAGCTTTCTTT
.	TRBV12-3/TRBV12-4	TRBJ2-7	many	CASSLDRVSYEQYF	TGTGCCAGCAGTTTAGACAGGGTAAGCTACGAGCAGTACTTC
.	TRBV19	TRBJ1-5	few	CASSGLSREWAPQHF	TGTGCCAGTAGTGGATTATCACGGGAGTGGGCGCCCCAGCATTTT
.	TRBV9	TRBJ2-1	few	CASTNGGLTYNEQFF	TGTGCCAGCACCAACGGGGGGCTTACCTACAATGAGCAGTTCTTC
.	TRBV4-1	TRBJ1-6	.	CASSQQGISPLHF	TGCGCCAGCAGCCAACAAGGAATTTCACCCCTCCACTTT
.	TRBV18	TRBJ1-1	.	CASSPTETGTEAFF	TGTGCCAGCTCACCGACTGAGACAGGCACTGAAGCTTTCTTT
.	TRBV29-1	TRBJ2-5	few	CSVTDPSAAQYF	TGCAGCGTTACGGACCCCTCCGCGGCCCAGTACTTC
.	TRBV5-1	TRBJ2-7	few	CASSPPERGIYEQYF	TGCGCCAGCAGCCCGCCGGAAAGGGGCATCTACGAGCAGTACTTC
TRBD2	TRBV27	TRBJ2-1	.	CVSSLTGLAHNGQFF	TGTGTCAGCAGTTTAACGGGACTAGCCCACAATGGGCAGTTCTTC
.	TRBV4-2	TRBJ1-1	.	CASSQDLDGNTEAFF	TGTGCCAGCAGCCAAGATCTGGACGGGAACACTGAAGCTTTCTTT
.	TRBV20-1	TRBJ1-1	few	CSARTLQRAFF	TGCAGTGCTAGAACCCTCCAGCGAGCTTTCTTT